This T cell receptor beta chain originates from a study of T cells after yellow fever vaccination. Points from the study as a whole: The secondary response was weaker, and its peak arrived faster, on day 5 versus 15.

In this sample, this clonotype turned up a few times. The antigen is not known. TCRdb recomputed calls from the 5' RACE reads with MiXCR, one row per CDR3 protein. There are about 320,000 distinct CDR3 sequences in the sample; approximately 11% occur only once, and 3% to 3.5% lies in the top ten. CDR1 is MNHEY and CDR2 is SMNVEV in the germline V gene (reference sequence). The CDR3 covers 15 residues. V was clipped by 6 bases and J by 3 bases, with 14 bases between them. Sequencing used CD4+ T cells sorted from PBMCs, obtained 45 days after the yellow fever booster vaccination. The receptor was derived from a man younger than 35 who received the YFV17D yellow fever vaccine. V is TRBV27 and J is TRBJ2-2; D possibly corresponds to TRBD1 (5 bases). The CDR3 sequence: CASRRGIGDTGELFF. In DNA, the CDR3 is TGTGCCAGCAGAAGGGGCATAGGGGACACCGGGGAGCTGTTTTTT.